This T cell receptor (beta chain) is from a study of graft-versus-host responses after intestinal transplantation. Turning to the study itself: All recipients were given anti-thymocyte globulin induction, and tacrolimus and steroids were then administered for around three years. Study-level findings and limits: The study associated peak circulating GvH clone levels with early post-transplant HvG declines.

TCRdb's table, derived via immunoSEQ multiplex PCR, lists solely in-frame clones and lacks some. The sample has about 86,000 clones, roughly four fifths seen once; the top ten hold about 17%. The sample holds a few counts of this clone. What it binds is unknown. Trimming took 0 bases from V and 2 from J, leaving 3 bases between them. This CDR3 region has 13 residues. Germline CDR1 reads MNHEY; CDR2 reads SMNVEV (reference sequence). The rearrangement uses TRBV27 and TRBJ2-3; no clear D gene. The source was unstimulated CD8+ T cells sorted from spleen or lymph node cells, collected before intestinal transplant. The clonotype originates from a human donor who received an intestinal transplant. CDR3 region: CASSLSLTDTQYF. CDR3 in DNA: TGTGCCAGCAGTTTATCTCTCACAGATACGCAGTATTTT.